The sequence of this TCR beta chain was determined in a study of T cells in Graves' hyperthyroidism and ophthalmopathy. Background on the study: The initial diagnosis was the point when peripheral blood was collected, ahead of any treatment.

Researchers took RNA transcripts and amplified the TCR beta CDR3 regions from them. TCR CDR3 underwent first-round RT-PCR with the HTBI primer set. TCRdb analysed the multiplex PCR reads with MiXCR anew, one entry per CDR3 protein. Here the sample spans fewer than 350,000 distinct CDR3 sequences, over 15% being singletons. This clonotype was observed at least ten times. Patients affected by ophthalmopathy presented a Clinical Activity Score of at least 3, a NOSPECS grade of at least 4, and disease duration below 3 months. The study excluded patients with uncontrolled infection, other autoimmune disease, pregnancy or lactation. Per the germline V gene, CDR1 is MNHEY and CDR2 is SMNVEV (reference sequence). The V gene lost 5 bases and the J gene lost 0 bases, with 13 bases spanning the gap. The CDR3 contains 15 residues.

The sequenced material came from blood. The chain employs TRBV27 and TRBJ1-1; D gene ambiguous. This receptor was obtained from a woman in her thirties or forties with Graves' ophthalmopathy. CDR3 DNA sequence: TGTGCCAGCAGTCCTTCGGAGGCCGTGAACACTGAAGCTTTCTTT. Translating it yields CASSPSEAVNTEAFF.